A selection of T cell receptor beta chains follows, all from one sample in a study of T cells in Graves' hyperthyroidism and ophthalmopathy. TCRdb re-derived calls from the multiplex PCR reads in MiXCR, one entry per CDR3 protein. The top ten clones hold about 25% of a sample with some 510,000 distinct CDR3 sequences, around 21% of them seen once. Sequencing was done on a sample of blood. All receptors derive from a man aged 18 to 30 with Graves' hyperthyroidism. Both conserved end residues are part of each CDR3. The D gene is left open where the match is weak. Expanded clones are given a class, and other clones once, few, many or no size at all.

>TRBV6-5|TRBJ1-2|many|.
TGTGCCAGCAGCAGGTCGGCCTATGGCTACACCTTC
CASSRSAYGYTF
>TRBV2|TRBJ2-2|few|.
TGTGCCAGCAGTACCCCCCCTAGCCGCACCGGGGAGCTGTTTTTT
CASSTPPSRTGELFF
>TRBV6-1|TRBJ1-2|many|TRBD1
TGTGCCAGCACCGGGACAGGGGTCGCAAACCCTAACTATGGCTACACCTTC
CASTGTGVANPNYGYTF
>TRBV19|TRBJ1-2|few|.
TGTGCCAGTAGTCCGGGAGGACGGACAAACTATGGCTACACCTTC
CASSPGGRTNYGYTF
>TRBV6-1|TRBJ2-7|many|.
TGTGCCAGCAGGAGGTACTACGAGCAGTACTTC
CASRRYYEQYF
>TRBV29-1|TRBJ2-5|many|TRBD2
TGCAGCGTTGAAGAGTCTTCTGCAGGGAGGGGAGAGACCCAGTACTTC
CSVEESSAGRGETQYF
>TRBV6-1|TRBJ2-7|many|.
TGTGCCAGCAGTCTCAGCGGGCGTACCTCCTACGAGCAGTACTTC
CASSLSGRTSYEQYF
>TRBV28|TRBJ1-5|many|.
TGTGCCAGCAGGGACGGCTCCCGGAGCAATCAGCCCCAGCATTTT
CASRDGSRSNQPQHF
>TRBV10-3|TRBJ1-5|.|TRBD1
TGTGCCATCAGTGAAGGGACAGGGGTATGGCCCCAGCATTTT
CAISEGTGVWPQHF
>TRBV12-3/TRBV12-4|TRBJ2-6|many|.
TGTGCCAGCAGATATGGGGCCAACGTCCTGACTTTC
CASRYGANVLTF
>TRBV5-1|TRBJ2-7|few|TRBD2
TGCGCCAGCAGGGTAGCGGGTTCCTACGAGCAGTACTTC
CASRVAGSYEQYF
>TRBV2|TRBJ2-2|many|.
TGTGCCAGCAGTGTGCTGGGGGCGACCGGGGAGCTGTTTTTT
CASSVLGATGELFF
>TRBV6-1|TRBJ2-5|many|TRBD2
TGTGCCAGCAGTGAAGCTGGAGCGGGGTCGGAGACCCAGTACTTC
CASSEAGAGSETQYF
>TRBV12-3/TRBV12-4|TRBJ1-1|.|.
TGTGCCAGCAGGATCGGGGGAAGGGTGAACACTGAAGCTTTCTTT
CASRIGGRVNTEAFF
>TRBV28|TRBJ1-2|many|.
TGTGCCAGCAGCCTTGGAATCCGGGTGGATGGCTACACCTTC
CASSLGIRVDGYTF
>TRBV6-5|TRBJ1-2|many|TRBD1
TGTGCCAGCAGTTTCCGGACAGGGAGAGGCTACACCTTC
CASSFRTGRGYTF
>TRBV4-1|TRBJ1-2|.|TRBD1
TGCGCCAGCAGCCTGGGGGACAGGGGGCTTGGCTACACCTTC
CASSLGDRGLGYTF
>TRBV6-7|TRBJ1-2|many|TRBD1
TGTGCCAGCAGTCTCCGGGACAGGGGGACCTATGGCTACACCTTC
CASSLRDRGTYGYTF
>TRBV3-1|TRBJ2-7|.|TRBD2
TGTGCCAGCAGCACACGGACTAGCGCGGACTGCGAGCAGTACTTC
CASSTRTSADCEQYF
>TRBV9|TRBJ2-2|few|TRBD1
TGTGCCAGCAGCGGAGGGACAGGGCCAACCGGGGAGCTGTTTTTT
CASSGGTGPTGELFF
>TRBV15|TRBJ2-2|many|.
TGTGCCACCAGCAGAGATCAGAACACCGGGGAGCTGTTTTTT
CATSRDQNTGELFF
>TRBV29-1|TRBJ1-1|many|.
TGCAGCGCCCGAGGTGGGGGCCCTGAAGCTTTCTTT
CSARGGGPEAFF
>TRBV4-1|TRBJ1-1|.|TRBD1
TGCGCCAGCAGCCACGGGACAGGGGGCGTGATTGGCACTGAAGCTTTCTTT
CASSHGTGGVIGTEAFF
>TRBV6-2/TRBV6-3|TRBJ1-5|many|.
TGTGCCAGCACCCCGGGCACTAATCAGCCCCAGCATTTT
CASTPGTNQPQHF
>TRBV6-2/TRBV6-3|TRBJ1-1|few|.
TGTGCCAGCAGTTACCTTGGGGCGGACACTGAAGCTTTCTTT
CASSYLGADTEAFF
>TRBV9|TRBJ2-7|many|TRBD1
TGTGCCAGCAGCGTAGGGATTGGACAGGGTTCCTACGAGCAGTACTTC
CASSVGIGQGSYEQYF
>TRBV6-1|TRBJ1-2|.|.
TGTGCCAGCAGCCGGACATTCCCGAACTATGGCTACACCTTC
CASSRTFPNYGYTF
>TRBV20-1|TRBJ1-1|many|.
TGCAGTGCTAGAGATCTGGGAGGAGGGTTCACTGAAGCTTTCTTT
CSARDLGGGFTEAFF
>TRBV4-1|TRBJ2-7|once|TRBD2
TGCGCCAGTGGACTAGCGGTTACCTACGAGCAGTACTTC
CASGLAVTYEQYF
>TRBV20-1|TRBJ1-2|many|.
TGCAGTGCTAGAGACAGGGAGGAAGCTAACTATGGCTACACCTTC
CSARDREEANYGYTF
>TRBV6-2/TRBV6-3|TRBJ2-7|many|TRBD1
TGTGCCAGCAGTCCTAACAGGGGTGGTATCCACGAGCAGTACTTC
CASSPNRGGIHEQYF
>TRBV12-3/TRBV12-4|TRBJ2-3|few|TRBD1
TGTGCCAGCAGTGCCTCACAGGGGGATACGCAGTATTTT
CASSASQGDTQYF
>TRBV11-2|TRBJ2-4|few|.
TGTGCCAGCAGTTCCCTGCGAGGGCCCAGAAACATTCAGTACTTC
CASSSLRGPRNIQYF
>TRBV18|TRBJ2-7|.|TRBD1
TGTGCCAGCTCACCAAGGGGGCCTACCTACGAGCAGTACTTC
CASSPRGPTYEQYF
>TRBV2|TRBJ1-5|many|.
TGTGCCAGCAGTAGGGACATCGGAAGCAATCAGCCCCAGCATTTT
CASSRDIGSNQPQHF
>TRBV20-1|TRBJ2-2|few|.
TGCAGTGCGGCGACCTCGTATAACACCGGGGAGCTGTTTTTT
CSAATSYNTGELFF
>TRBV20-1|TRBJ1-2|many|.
TGCAGTGCTAGAGTAGGACAGAACTATGGCTACACCTTC
CSARVGQNYGYTF